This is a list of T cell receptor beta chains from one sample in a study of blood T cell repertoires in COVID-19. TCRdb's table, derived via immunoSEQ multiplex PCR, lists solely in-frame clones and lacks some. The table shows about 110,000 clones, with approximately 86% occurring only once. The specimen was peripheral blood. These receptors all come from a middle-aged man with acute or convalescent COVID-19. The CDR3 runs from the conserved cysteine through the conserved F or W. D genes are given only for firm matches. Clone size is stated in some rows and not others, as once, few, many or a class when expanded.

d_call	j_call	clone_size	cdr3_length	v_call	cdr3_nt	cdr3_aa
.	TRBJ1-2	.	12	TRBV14	TGTGCCAGCAGCCAAGACTGGCTTGGCTACACCTTC	CASSQDWLGYTF
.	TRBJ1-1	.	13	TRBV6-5	TGTGCCAGCAGCCCGGGACAGAACACTGAAGCTTTCTTT	CASSPGQNTEAFF
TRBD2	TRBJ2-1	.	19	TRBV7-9	TGTGCCAGCAGCGGTATAAGTGGGGTGATTGGCGGGAGGGGGAATGAGCAGTTCTTC	CASSGISGVIGGRGNEQFF
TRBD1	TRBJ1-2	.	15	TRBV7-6	TGTGCCAGCAGCCCTAGACCCGGGACAGACTATGGCTACACCTTC	CASSPRPGTDYGYTF
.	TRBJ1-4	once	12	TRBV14	TGTGCCAGCAGCCAAGGATACAAAAAACTGTTTTTT	CASSQGYKKLFF
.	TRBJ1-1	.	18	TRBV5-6	TGTGCCAGCAGCCCTGGATTGGGACTGACGCGGGTTAGTTCTGAAGCTTTCTTT	CASSPGLGLTRVSSEAFF
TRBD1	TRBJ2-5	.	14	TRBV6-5	TGTGCCAGCAGTTGGGGACAGGGGGTAGAGACCCAGTACTTC	CASSWGQGVETQYF
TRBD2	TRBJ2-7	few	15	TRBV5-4	TGTGCCAGCAGCACAAGCGGGGCCGCGGCCTACGAGCAGTACTTC	CASSTSGAAAYEQYF
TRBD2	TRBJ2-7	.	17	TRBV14	TGTGCCAGCAGCCAAGACAGGGGACTAGCGGCGGGCTACGAGCAGTACTTC	CASSQDRGLAAGYEQYF
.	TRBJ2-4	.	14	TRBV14	TGTGCCAGCAGCCCGGCAGGGTTCGGAAACATTCAGTACTTC	CASSPAGFGNIQYF
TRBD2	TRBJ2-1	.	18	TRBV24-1	TGTGCCACCAGTGGAGCCCTTTTACTAGCGGGGGACTCGAATGAGCAGTTCTTC	CATSGALLLAGDSNEQFF
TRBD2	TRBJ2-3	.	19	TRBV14	TGTGCCAGCAGCTTAAGGTCCTTGCTAGCGGAGGCTAGCACAGATACGCAGTATTTT	CASSLRSLLAEASTDTQYF
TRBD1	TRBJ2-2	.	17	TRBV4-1	TGCGCCAGCAGCCAAGAAGGACAGGGGGTCGGCACCGGGGAGCTGTTTTTT	CASSQEGQGVGTGELFF
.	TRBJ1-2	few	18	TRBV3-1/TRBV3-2	TGTGCCAGCAGCCAGAAAAAACCAGGGGCGCTAATCTTCTATGGCTACACCTTC	CASSQKKPGALIFYGYTF
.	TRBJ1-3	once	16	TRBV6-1	TGTGCCAGCAGTGCTTATTTTACGCGCTCTGGAAACACCATATATTTT	CASSAYFTRSGNTIYF
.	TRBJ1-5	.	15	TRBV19	TGTGCCAGTAGTATAGAGGGACTTGGCAATCAGCCCCAGCATTTT	CASSIEGLGNQPQHF
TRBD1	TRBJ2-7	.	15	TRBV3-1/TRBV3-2	TGTGCCAGCAGCCAAGCGGGACAGGGAGAGTACGAGCAGTACTTC	CASSQAGQGEYEQYF
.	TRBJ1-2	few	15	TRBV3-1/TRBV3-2	TGTGCCAGCAGCCAAGGCACAGGGAAGGACTATGGCTACACCTTC	CASSQGTGKDYGYTF
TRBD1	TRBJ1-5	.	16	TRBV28	TGTGCCAGCAGCGCGACAGGGGGTATAAGGGTGGGGCCCCAGCATTTT	CASSATGGIRVGPQHF
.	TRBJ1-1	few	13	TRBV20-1	TGCAGTGCTAGTGTTCCGGCGGACACTGAAGCTTTCTTT	CSASVPADTEAFF
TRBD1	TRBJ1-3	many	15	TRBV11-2	TGTGCCAGCAGCCGGACAGGAACTTCTGGAAACACCATATATTTT	CASSRTGTSGNTIYF
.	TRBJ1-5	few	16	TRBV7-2	TGTGCCAGCAGCTTAGATGTGAGCCAGACAAATCAGCCCCAGCATTTT	CASSLDVSQTNQPQHF
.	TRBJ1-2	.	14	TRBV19	TGTGCCAGTAGTATTTTAGGGAGTCACTATGGCTACACCTTC	CASSILGSHYGYTF
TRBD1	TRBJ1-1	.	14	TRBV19	TGTGCCAGTAGTAAAGAGACAGGGCGTACTGAAGCTTTCTTT	CASSKETGRTEAFF
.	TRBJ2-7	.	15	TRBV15	TGTGCCACCAGCAGAGATCTCGATAGCTCCTACGAGCAGTACTTC	CATSRDLDSSYEQYF
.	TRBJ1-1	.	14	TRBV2	TGTGCCAGCAGTGAGAGGTTTGCCAGCACTGAAGCTTTCTTT	CASSERFASTEAFF
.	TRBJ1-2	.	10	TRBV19	TGTGCCCCCTTCCGTTGTGGCTACACCTTC	CAPFRCGYTF
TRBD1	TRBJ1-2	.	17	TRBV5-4	TGTGCCACCAACCCGGGACAGGGTTTTAAGGCGAACTATGGCTACACCTTC	CATNPGQGFKANYGYTF
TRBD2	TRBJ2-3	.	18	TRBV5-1	TGCGCCAGCAGTTACGGGACTAGCGTGGGGAGGGGCACAGATACGCAGTATTTT	CASSYGTSVGRGTDTQYF
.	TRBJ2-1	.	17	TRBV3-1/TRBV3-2	TGTGCCAGCAGCCAAGAGGTGGCGGGGCATCCATACAATGAGCAGTTCTTC	CASSQEVAGHPYNEQFF
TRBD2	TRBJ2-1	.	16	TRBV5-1	TGCGCCAGCAGCCGGGAGGGTTGGGCTAGTTCCGGTGAGCAGTTCTTC	CASSREGWASSGEQFF
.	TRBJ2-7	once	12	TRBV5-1	TGCGCCAGCAGACGAGGGAGAGACGAGCAGTACTTC	CASRRGRDEQYF
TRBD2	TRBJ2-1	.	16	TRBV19	TGTGCCAGTAGTATTTACGCTAGCGGGAGTTTTGATGAGCAGTTCTTC	CASSIYASGSFDEQFF
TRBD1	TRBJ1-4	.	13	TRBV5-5	TGTGCCAGCAGCTTTACAGGGGAAGGGAAACTGTTTTTT	CASSFTGEGKLFF
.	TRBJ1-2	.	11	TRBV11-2	TGTGCCAGCAGCTCCTTCGGTGGCTACACCTTC	CASSSFGGYTF
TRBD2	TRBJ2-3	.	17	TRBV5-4	TGTGCCAGCACCAAAGGAAGCGGGGGGGCGGGCACAGATACGCAGTATTTT	CASTKGSGGAGTDTQYF
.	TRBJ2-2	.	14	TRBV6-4	TGTGCCAGCAGTGAGCAAGGGGACACCGGGGAGCTGTTTTTT	CASSEQGDTGELFF
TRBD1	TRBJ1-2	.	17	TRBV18	TGTGCCAGCTCAAGTGTGGGACAGGGGATAGCTAACTATGGCTACACCTTC	CASSSVGQGIANYGYTF
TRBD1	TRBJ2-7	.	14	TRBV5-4	TGTGCCAGCAGCCGGACAGGGGGCCCGGACGAGCAGTACTTC	CASSRTGGPDEQYF
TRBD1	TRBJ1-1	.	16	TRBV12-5	TGTGCTAGTGGTTTGGTATATTGGGACAGCCAAAGAGGAGCTTTCTTT	CASGLVYWDSQRGAFF
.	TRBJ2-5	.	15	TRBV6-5	TGTGCCAGCAGTTCCGATCCAAGCGGGCAAGAGACCCAGTACTTC	CASSSDPSGQETQYF
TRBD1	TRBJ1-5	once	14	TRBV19	TGTGCCAGTAGTATAGGGGACAGGCCTCAGCCCCAGCATTTT	CASSIGDRPQPQHF